This is a list of T cell receptor beta chains from one sample in a study of cytomegalovirus exposure and HLA in healthy donors. Profiled with immunoSEQ multiplex PCR; TCRdb holds only in-frame clones, not every one. The sample table sets out 35,000 to 50,000 clones. What was sequenced was PBMCs. The receptors here all came from a woman in her twenties or thirties in good health and CMV-seropositive. The CDR3 runs from the conserved cysteine through the conserved F or W. The D gene is left open where the match is weak. Clone sizes are given selectively: once, few, many, or a class where the clone is expanded.

D gene: .
V gene: TRBV6-5
J gene: TRBJ2-5
clone size: .
CDR3 protein: CASRRPGEQETQYF
CDR3 DNA: TGTGCCAGCAGGCGCCCGGGGGAACAAGAGACCCAGTACTTC

D gene: .
V gene: TRBV6-5
J gene: TRBJ1-2
clone size: .
CDR3 protein: CASSSPQRLTGYTF
CDR3 DNA: TGTGCCAGCAGTTCCCCCCAGAGGCTAACGGGCTACACCTTC

D gene: TRBD2
V gene: TRBV9
J gene: TRBJ2-3
clone size: .
CDR3 protein: CASSVAEAGGMDTQYF
CDR3 DNA: TGTGCCAGCAGCGTAGCTGAAGCGGGGGGTATGGATACGCAGTATTTT

D gene: .
V gene: TRBV5-6
J gene: TRBJ2-3
clone size: .
CDR3 protein: CASSLADTQYF
CDR3 DNA: TGTGCCAGCAGCTTGGCGGATACGCAGTATTTT

D gene: .
V gene: TRBV11-2
J gene: TRBJ2-3
clone size: .
CDR3 protein: CASSLAAAKDTQYF
CDR3 DNA: TGTGCCAGCAGCTTAGCTGCGGCCAAGGATACGCAGTATTTT

D gene: .
V gene: TRBV29-1
J gene: TRBJ1-1
clone size: .
CDR3 protein: CSVVGVNTEAFF
CDR3 DNA: TGCAGCGTTGTCGGGGTCAACACTGAAGCTTTCTTT

D gene: TRBD1
V gene: TRBV6-5
J gene: TRBJ1-2
clone size: .
CDR3 protein: CASSYQGGYGYTF
CDR3 DNA: TGTGCCAGCAGTTACCAGGGGGGCTATGGCTACACCTTC

D gene: .
V gene: TRBV6-5
J gene: TRBJ1-2
clone size: .
CDR3 protein: CASTKGDYGYTF
CDR3 DNA: TGTGCCAGCACCAAGGGGGACTATGGCTACACCTTC

D gene: TRBD1
V gene: TRBV10-3
J gene: TRBJ1-2
clone size: .
CDR3 protein: CAIRTGGGAYGYTF
CDR3 DNA: TGTGCCATCAGGACAGGGGGTGGGGCCTATGGCTACACCTTC

D gene: .
V gene: TRBV11-2
J gene: TRBJ2-2
clone size: .
CDR3 protein: CASSSMTGNTGELFF
CDR3 DNA: TGTGCCAGCAGCTCGATGACAGGGAACACCGGGGAGCTGTTTTTT

D gene: .
V gene: TRBV11-3
J gene: TRBJ2-3
clone size: .
CDR3 protein: CASSSPGASTDTQYF
CDR3 DNA: TGTGCCAGCAGCTCCCCTGGGGCTAGCACAGATACGCAGTATTTT

D gene: TRBD1
V gene: TRBV6-5
J gene: TRBJ2-7
clone size: .
CDR3 protein: CASRRGQVLGEQYF
CDR3 DNA: TGTGCCAGCAGGCGGGGACAGGTACTTGGCGAGCAGTACTTC

D gene: TRBD1
V gene: TRBV14
J gene: TRBJ1-2
clone size: .
CDR3 protein: CASRQNTGTGGTGYTF
CDR3 DNA: TGTGCCAGCAGACAAAATACCGGGACAGGGGGCACTGGCTACACCTTC

D gene: .
V gene: TRBV19
J gene: TRBJ1-6
clone size: .
CDR3 protein: CASSTQTSSPLHF
CDR3 DNA: TGTGCCAGTAGTACACAGACATCATCACCCCTCCACTTT

D gene: .
V gene: TRBV9
J gene: TRBJ2-5
clone size: .
CDR3 protein: CASSEGQPRQETQYF
CDR3 DNA: TGTGCCAGCAGCGAGGGACAACCCCGCCAAGAGACCCAGTACTTC

D gene: .
V gene: TRBV29-1
J gene: TRBJ1-2
clone size: .
CDR3 protein: CSVGSVVVGYTF
CDR3 DNA: TGCAGCGTTGGATCGGTTGTGGTGGGCTACACCTTC

D gene: TRBD1
V gene: TRBV19
J gene: TRBJ1-1
clone size: medium-sized
CDR3 protein: CASNQGVGTEAFF
CDR3 DNA: TGTGCCAGTAACCAGGGGGTGGGCACTGAAGCTTTCTTT

D gene: .
V gene: TRBV18
J gene: TRBJ2-2
clone size: .
CDR3 protein: CASSPLGVFTNTGELFF
CDR3 DNA: TGTGCCAGCTCACCACTGGGAGTATTTACCAACACCGGGGAGCTGTTTTTT

D gene: .
V gene: TRBV5-1
J gene: TRBJ1-2
clone size: .
CDR3 protein: CASSLTGTRAGGYTF
CDR3 DNA: TGCGCCAGCAGCTTGACAGGGACCCGAGCGGGAGGCTACACCTTC

D gene: TRBD1
V gene: TRBV4-1
J gene: TRBJ1-5
clone size: .
CDR3 protein: CASSQKTGLYQPQHF
CDR3 DNA: TGCGCCAGCAGCCAAAAGACAGGGTTGTATCAGCCCCAGCATTTT

D gene: TRBD1
V gene: TRBV5-6
J gene: TRBJ1-5
clone size: .
CDR3 protein: CASSQTGVSNQPQHF
CDR3 DNA: TGTGCCAGCAGCCAGACAGGGGTTAGCAATCAGCCCCAGCATTTT

D gene: .
V gene: TRBV11-1
J gene: TRBJ2-1
clone size: .
CDR3 protein: CASSLGVRGNEQFF
CDR3 DNA: TGTGCCAGCAGCTTAGGCGTACGGGGGAATGAGCAGTTCTTC

D gene: TRBD2
V gene: TRBV7-2
J gene: TRBJ2-7
clone size: .
CDR3 protein: CASSIHSGGNYEQYF
CDR3 DNA: TGTGCCAGCAGCATCCATAGCGGGGGGAACTACGAGCAGTACTTC

D gene: TRBD2
V gene: TRBV5-1
J gene: TRBJ2-7
clone size: .
CDR3 protein: CASSLVASGWFYEQYF
CDR3 DNA: TGCGCCAGCAGCTTGGTCGCTAGCGGGTGGTTCTACGAGCAGTACTTC